What follows are 24 T cell receptor beta chains derived from one specimen sequenced in a study of blood T cell repertoires in COVID-19. Produced via immunoSEQ multiplex PCR; TCRdb's table is partial and in-frame only. The repertoire holds 130,000 to 150,000 clones, approximately 80% seen once, with approximately 13% in the top ten. The sample taken for sequencing was peripheral blood. The receptor source for this set is a man aged 60 to 75 with active or convalescent COVID-19.

This clone has just a few counts. The CDR3 sequence is CASQGDFQPGYTF. As DNA, the CDR3 is TGTGCCAGCCAAGGCGACTTCCAACCTGGCTACACCTTC. The rearrangement links TRBV3-1 (or the pseudogene TRBV3-2) to TRBJ1-2; unclear D gene. The CDR3 is made up of 13 amino acids. Germline V lookup: CDR1 LGHDT, CDR2 YNNKEL (reference sequence). V shed 8 bases and J shed 7 bases, with 17 bases lying between them.

The rearrangement joins TRBV6-2 or TRBV6-3 to TRBJ2-7; no reliable D call. Germline CDR1 and CDR2: MNHEY and SVGEGT. Trimming left V 0 bases short and J 4 bases short, with 7 bases between. The length of the CDR3 is 13 residues. CDR3 sequence: CASSYSSDYEQYF. CDR3 bases: TGTGCCAGCAGTTACTCGAGCGATTACGAGCAGTACTTC.

This clone was observed a handful of times. This chain links TRBV27 with TRBJ2-2, with TRBD2 matching over 15 bases. This CDR3 region has 17 residues. Trimming at V came to 7 bases and at J to 7 bases, leaving 10 bases not matched to a gene. Germline loops: CDR1 MNHEY, CDR2 SMNVEV (reference sequence). DNA of the CDR3: TGTGCCAGCACCCCGGGGACTAGCGGGAGGAGGGGCGGGGAGCTGTTTTTT. It yields the protein CASTPGTSGRRGGELFF.

This chain links TRBV24-1 with TRBJ1-6; no firm D call. V dropped 5 bases and J dropped 10 bases, with 14 bases sitting between them. The germline CDR1 and CDR2 sequences are KGHDR and SFDVKD. This CDR3 is built from 14 residues. The CDR3 spells CATSGEGEGSPLHF. In DNA form, the CDR3 reads TGTGCCACCAGTGGAGAGGGCGAAGGGTCACCCCTCCACTTT.

The table lists this clone with a few counts. The rearrangement joins TRBV7-8 to TRBJ1-3; TRBD1 matches 12 bases. J gave up 6 bases and V 5 bases, and 8 bases lay outside the gene matches. The CDR3 totals 16 residues. CDR1 SGHVS and CDR2 FQNEAQ come from the germline V gene. The CDR3 DNA is TGTGCCAGCAGCCCTCCGGGACAGGGGGCCGAAAACACCATATATTTT. Residues: CASSPPGQGAENTIYF. The variable domain in full, completed from reference TRBV7-8 and TRBJ1-3, reads GAGVSQSPRYKVAKRGQDVALRCDPISGHVSLFWYQQALGQGPEFLTYFQNEAQLDKSGLPSDRFFAERPEGSVSTLKIQRTQQEDSAVYLCASSPPGQGAENTIYFGEGSWLTVV.

This clone was observed a few times. The chain combines TRBV7-6 with TRBJ1-4, with 8 bases lining up with TRBD1. Germline V lookup: CDR1 SGHVS, CDR2 FNYEAQ. The CDR3 is 15 residues long. The trim removed 5 bases at V and 3 bases at J, leaving 5 bases unmatched. Here the CDR3 reads CASSKGQGPNEKLFF. The CDR3 bases are TGTGCCAGCAGCAAAGGACAGGGCCCTAATGAAAAACTGTTTTTT. Full variable domain (rest looked up from reference TRBV7-6 and TRBJ1-4): GAGVSQSPRYKVTKRGQDVALRCDPISGHVSLYWYRQALGQGPEFLTYFNYEAQQDKSGLPNDRFSAERPEGSISTLTIQRTEQRDSAMYRCASSKGQGPNEKLFFGSGTQLSVL.

This clone was found a few times. This sequence joins TRBV4-3 and TRBJ2-2; TRBD2 matches at 11 bases. The J segment lost 0 bases and the V segment lost 0 bases, leaving 3 bases of the junction unmatched. CDR1 is LGHNA, CDR2 YSLEER, per germline. There are 18 residues in the CDR3. The CDR3: CASSQELLAGANTGELFF. The CDR3 region has the DNA TGCGCCAGCAGCCAAGAACTACTAGCGGGAGCGAACACCGGGGAGCTGTTTTTT.

V usage is TRBV27 and J usage is TRBJ2-7; 15 nucleotides align to TRBD2. Germline-derived CDR1 and CDR2 are MNHEY and SMNVEV (reference sequence). V lost 6 bases and J lost 5; bases outside the gene matches: 8. The CDR3 sequence is 16 residues long. In DNA form, the CDR3 reads TGTGCCAGCAGACCAGGACTAGCGGGAGGGTACGACGAGCAGTACTTC. Translation gives CASRPGLAGGYDEQYF.

The rearrangement uses TRBV9 and TRBJ2-2; 11 nucleotides agree with TRBD1. The CDR3 length is 17 residues. Trimming removed 4 bases from V and 4 bases from J; junction bases left unmatched: 9. CDR1 is SGDLS, CDR2 YYNGEE, per germline. The CDR3 sequence: CASSPRTGGAGTGELFF. The CDR3, as DNA: TGTGCCAGCAGCCCGAGGACAGGGGGCGCGGGCACCGGGGAGCTGTTTTTT.

The chain uses TRBV5-6 and TRBJ1-2; TRBD1 might be the D (5 bases). Germline V gene sequence: CDR1 SGHDT, CDR2 YYEEEE. The length of the CDR3 is 16 residues. V shed 0 bases and J shed 3 bases, with 15 bases lying between them. As DNA, the CDR3 is TGTGCCAGCAGCTTGGGGTGGGGCAGGGCGGACTATGGCTACACCTTC. Encoded protein: CASSLGWGRADYGYTF.

This chain connects TRBV7-2 to TRBJ2-1; perhaps TRBD1 as D (6 bases). V lost 2 bases to trimming and J lost 0 bases, with 14 bases between them. CDR3 length equals 17 residues. Germline loops: CDR1 SGHTA, CDR2 FQGNSA. The CDR3 coding sequence is TGTGCCAGCAGCTTAAACCCAGGACAGCGCTCCTACAATGAGCAGTTCTTC. Its translation is CASSLNPGQRSYNEQFF.

This clone was found once. V gene TRBV7-3 combines with J gene TRBJ1-1, with D hard to call. The germline V gene encodes CDR1 SGHTA and CDR2 FQGTGA. V lost 0 bases to trimming and J lost 5 bases, with 10 bases between them. CDR3 length: 14 residues. CDR3 nucleotides: TGTGCCAGCAGCTTAACTCACAGAAATACTGAAGCTTTCTTT. Translating it yields CASSLTHRNTEAFF.

A remark on this clone: Distinct nucleotide sequences in the sample also encode this CDR3. The genes are TRBV11-2 and TRBJ1-5; D might be TRBD1 (5 bases). The CDR3 contains 14 residues. Per the germline V gene, CDR1 is SGHAT and CDR2 is FQNNGV. V lost 3 bases to trimming and J lost 2 bases, with 8 bases between them. The CDR3 DNA is TGTGCCAGCAGCTTGGCGGGGGGCAATCAGCCCCAGCATTTT. This gives the protein CASSLAGGNQPQHF. Together with reference TRBV11-2 and TRBJ1-5, the CDR3 gives the full variable domain: EAGVAQSPRYKIIEKRQSVAFWCNPISGHATLYWYQQILGQGPKLLIQFQNNGVVDDSQLPKDRFSAERLKGVDSTLKIQPAKLEDSAVYLCASSLAGGNQPQHFGDGTRLSIL.

J is TRBJ2-7 and V is TRBV25-1; D may be TRBD2 (5 bases). V lost 5 bases and J 0 bases, leaving 11 bases between the germline ends. The V gene's germline CDR1 is MGHDK and CDR2 SYGVNS. The CDR3 spans 14 residues. CDR3 bases: TGTGCCAGCAGTAGGAGGCAAAACTCCTACGAGCAGTACTTC. Protein product: CASSRRQNSYEQYF.

J is TRBJ2-7 and V is TRBV10-3, with 9 bases fitting TRBD1. The J segment lost 4 bases and the V segment lost 4 bases, leaving 5 bases of the junction unmatched. Germline assignment: CDR1 ENHRY and CDR2 SYGVKD. This CDR3 spans 14 amino acids. This CDR3 is CAISGTGEGYEQYF. CDR3 in DNA: TGTGCCATCAGTGGGACAGGGGAAGGGTACGAGCAGTACTTC.

The chain has TRBV19 and TRBJ1-5; 7 bases are a match to TRBD1. This CDR3 region has 16 residues. Germline V lookup: CDR1 LNHDA, CDR2 SQIVND (reference sequence). V lost 3 bases to trimming and J lost 5 bases; unmatched junction nucleotides: 10. The CDR3 here is CASSMGRGVTHQPQHF. CDR3 DNA sequence: TGTGCCAGTAGTATGGGCAGGGGGGTAACGCATCAGCCCCAGCATTTT.

This clone appeared a single time. The chain uses TRBV9 and TRBJ2-3; 7 bases match TRBD1. Germline CDR1 and CDR2: SGDLS and YYNGEE. The CDR3 is made up of 13 amino acids. The junction had 3 bases not matched to a gene; V was cut back by 4 bases and J by 4 bases. The CDR3 loop is CASSPGTADTQYF. DNA for the CDR3: TGTGCCAGCAGCCCCGGGACAGCAGATACGCAGTATTTT. The entire variable domain, with the rest obtained from reference TRBV9 and TRBJ2-3, is as follows: DSGVTQTPKHLITATGQRVTLRCSPRSGDLSVYWYQQSLDQGLQFLIQYYNGEERAKGNILERFSAQQFPDLHSELNLSSLELGDSALYFCASSPGTADTQYFGPGTRLTVL.

The chain employs TRBV5-1 and TRBJ1-1; D remains unclear. V lost 3 bases and J 4 bases, leaving 19 bases between the germline ends. The V gene's germline CDR1 is SGHRS and CDR2 YFSETQ. The CDR3 totals 16 residues. The CDR3 is CASSSMGPPEGTEAFF. The CDR3 nucleotides read TGCGCCAGCAGCTCGATGGGCCCGCCTGAGGGCACTGAAGCTTTCTTT.

The chain links TRBV7-9 to TRBJ2-2; TRBD2 agrees at 12 bases. CDR3 length equals 13 residues. Per germline, CDR1 SEHNR and CDR2 FQNEAQ (reference sequence). With 8 bases clipped from V and 8 bases from J, the junction kept 3 bases outside the gene matches. The CDR3: CASAGTSGGELFF. The CDR3 region has the DNA TGTGCCAGCGCCGGGACTAGCGGGGGGGAGCTGTTTTTT.

This clone was picked up a small number of times. The chain combines TRBV15 with TRBJ2-5, with D tentatively TRBD2 (6 bases). V shed 3 bases and J shed 7 bases, with 12 bases lying between them. This CDR3 has 13 amino acids. Germline V lookup: CDR1 LNHNV, CDR2 YYDKDF (reference sequence). CDR3: CATSSRDGGTQYF. CDR3 DNA: TGTGCCACCAGCAGTCGCGACGGGGGGACCCAGTACTTC.

The rearrangement joins TRBV18 to TRBJ1-1, with a tentative D call TRBD1 (5 bases). V was clipped by 4 bases and J by 5 bases, with 14 bases between them. This CDR3 has 14 residues. The germline V gene has CDR1 KGHSH and CDR2 LQKENI. The DNA for the CDR3 is TGTGCCAGCTCACTAGTAGGGGTGACTACTGAAGCTTTCTTT. It is translated as CASSLVGVTTEAFF.

DNA for the CDR3: TGTGCCAGCAGTTACGAGGGGGCGCGGTCACCCCTCCACTTT. The encoded protein is CASSYEGARSPLHF. The chain is built from TRBV6-5 and TRBJ1-6, with 7 bases that match TRBD1. The CDR3 loop spans 14 amino acids. Losses at the gene ends were 2 bases for V and 10 bases for J; bases not matched to a gene: 5. Germline V CDR1 and CDR2: MNHEY, SVGAGI.

V gene TRBV7-9 combines with J gene TRBJ1-1; perhaps TRBD1 as D (6 bases). Trimming shortened V by 1 base and J by 7 bases, and 10 bases separated the two germline ends. CDR1 is SEHNR and CDR2 is FQNEAQ in the germline V gene (reference sequence). The CDR3 has 13 residues. The CDR3 sequence: CASSLDRVGEAFF. Here the CDR3 DNA reads TGTGCCAGCAGCTTAGACAGGGTTGGTGAAGCTTTCTTT.

The chain links TRBV9 to TRBJ2-7, with a weak D call TRBD2 (6 bases). Trimming left V 0 bases short and J 2 bases short, with 18 bases between. The V gene's germline CDR1 is SGDLS and CDR2 YYNGEE. The CDR3 is 17 residues long. Here the CDR3 reads CASSVGLSGTGTYEQYF. CDR3 in DNA: TGTGCCAGCAGCGTAGGTTTGAGTGGGACTGGAACCTACGAGCAGTACTTC.